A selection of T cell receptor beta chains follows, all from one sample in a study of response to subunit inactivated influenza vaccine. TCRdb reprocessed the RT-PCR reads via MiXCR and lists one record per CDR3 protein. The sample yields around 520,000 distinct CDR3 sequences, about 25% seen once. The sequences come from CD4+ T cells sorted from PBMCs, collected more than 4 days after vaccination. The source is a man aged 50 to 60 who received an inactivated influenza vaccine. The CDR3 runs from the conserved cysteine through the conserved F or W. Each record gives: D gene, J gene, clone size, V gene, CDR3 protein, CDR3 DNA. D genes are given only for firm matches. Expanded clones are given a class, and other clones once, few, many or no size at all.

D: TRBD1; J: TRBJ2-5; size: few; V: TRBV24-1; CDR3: CATSDYRGPSQETQYF; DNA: TGTGCCACCAGTGACTACAGGGGACCCTCCCAAGAGACCCAGTACTTC
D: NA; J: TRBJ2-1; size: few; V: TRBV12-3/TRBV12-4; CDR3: CASRLTGTYNEQFF; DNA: TGTGCCAGCAGACTGACGGGGACCTACAATGAGCAGTTCTTC
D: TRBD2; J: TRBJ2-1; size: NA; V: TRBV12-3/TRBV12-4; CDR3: CASSFGLAGVGEQFF; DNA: TGTGCCAGCAGTTTCGGACTAGCGGGAGTAGGTGAGCAGTTCTTC
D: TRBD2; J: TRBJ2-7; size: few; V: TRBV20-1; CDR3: CSARSLAGGYEQYF; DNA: TGCAGTGCTAGATCCTTAGCGGGAGGCTACGAGCAGTACTTC
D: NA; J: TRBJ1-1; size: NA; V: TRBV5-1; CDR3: CASSSGIMNTEAFF; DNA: TGCGCCAGCAGCTCCGGGATAATGAACACTGAAGCTTTCTTT
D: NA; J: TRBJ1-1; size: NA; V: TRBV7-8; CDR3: CASSFDENTEAFF; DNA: TGTGCCAGCAGCTTTGACGAGAACACTGAAGCTTTCTTT
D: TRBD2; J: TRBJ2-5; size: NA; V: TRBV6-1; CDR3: CASSGGLAGGQETQYF; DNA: TGTGCCAGCAGTGGCGGACTAGCGGGGGGCCAAGAGACCCAGTACTTC
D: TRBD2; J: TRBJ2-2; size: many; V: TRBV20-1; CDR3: CSARGDLAGAGTGELFF; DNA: TGCAGTGCTAGAGGGGACTTAGCGGGGGCTGGTACCGGGGAGCTGTTTTTT
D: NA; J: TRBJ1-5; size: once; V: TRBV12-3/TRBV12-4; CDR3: CASSLVGFQPQHF; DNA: TGTGCCAGCAGTTTGGTGGGTTTCCAGCCCCAGCATTTT
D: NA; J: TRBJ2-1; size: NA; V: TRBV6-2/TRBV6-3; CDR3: CASSYSRYEQFF; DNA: TGTGCCAGCAGTTACTCGAGGTATGAGCAGTTCTTC
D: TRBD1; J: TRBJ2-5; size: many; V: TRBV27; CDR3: CASSSWTGVGETQYF; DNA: TGTGCCAGCAGTTCATGGACAGGGGTTGGTGAGACCCAGTACTTC
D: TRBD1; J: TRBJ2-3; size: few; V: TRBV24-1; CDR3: CATSDRDRGRFATQYF; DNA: TGTGCCACCAGTGACAGGGACAGGGGCAGATTTGCGACGCAGTATTTT
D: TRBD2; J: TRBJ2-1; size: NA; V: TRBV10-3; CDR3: CAIRGTSGISYDGEQFF; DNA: TGTGCCATCAGGGGGACTAGCGGGATTTCCTACGACGGTGAGCAGTTCTTC
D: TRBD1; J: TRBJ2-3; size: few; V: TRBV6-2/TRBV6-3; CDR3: CASSYLRDRPTDTQYF; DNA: TGTGCCAGCAGTTACCTCCGGGACAGGCCCACAGATACGCAGTATTTT
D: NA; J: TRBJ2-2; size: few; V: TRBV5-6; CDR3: CASSLRDSANTGELFF; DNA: TGTGCCAGCAGCTTGCGTGACTCCGCGAACACCGGGGAGCTGTTTTTT
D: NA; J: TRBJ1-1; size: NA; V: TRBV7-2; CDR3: CASSTRWNTEAFF; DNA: TGTGCCAGCAGCACCCGGTGGAACACTGAAGCTTTCTTT
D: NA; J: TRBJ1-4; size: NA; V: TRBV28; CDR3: CASSSPGVHEKLFF; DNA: TGTGCCAGCAGTTCGCCAGGGGTCCATGAAAAACTGTTTTTT
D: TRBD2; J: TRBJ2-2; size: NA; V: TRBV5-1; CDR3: CASSLAWPSGAYTGELFF; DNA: TGCGCCAGCAGCTTGGCCTGGCCTAGCGGGGCCTACACCGGGGAGCTGTTTTTT
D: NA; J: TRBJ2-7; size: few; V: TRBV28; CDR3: CASTLMGANYEQYF; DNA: TGTGCCAGCACCCTAATGGGAGCCAACTACGAGCAGTACTTC
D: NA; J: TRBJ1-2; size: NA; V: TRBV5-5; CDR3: CASTNAGHLTSNYGYTF; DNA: TGTGCCAGCACCAACGCGGGACACCTAACCTCTAACTATGGCTACACCTTC
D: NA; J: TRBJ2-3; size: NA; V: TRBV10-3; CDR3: CAISAQYETDTQYF; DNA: TGTGCCATCAGTGCGCAGTATGAGACAGATACGCAGTATTTT
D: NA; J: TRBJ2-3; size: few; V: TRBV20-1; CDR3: CSVWRTAASGTQYF; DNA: TGCAGTGTCTGGAGGACAGCTGCTAGCGGTACGCAGTATTTT
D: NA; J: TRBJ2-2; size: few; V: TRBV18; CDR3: CASSPKESGELFF; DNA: TGTGCCAGCTCACCAAAGGAGAGCGGGGAGCTGTTTTTT
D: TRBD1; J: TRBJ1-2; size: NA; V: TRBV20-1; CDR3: CSADGGTGYGYTF; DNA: TGCAGTGCGGATGGCGGGACAGGCTATGGCTACACCTTC
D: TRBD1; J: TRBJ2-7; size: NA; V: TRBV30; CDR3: CAWSRQGYEQYF; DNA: TGTGCCTGGAGTCGACAGGGCTACGAGCAGTACTTC
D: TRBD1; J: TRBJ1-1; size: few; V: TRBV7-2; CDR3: CASSPDRGLVDTEAFF; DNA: TGTGCCAGCAGCCCCGACAGGGGGCTTGTTGACACTGAAGCTTTCTTT
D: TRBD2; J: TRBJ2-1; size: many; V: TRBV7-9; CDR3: CASSLRLAENYNEQFF; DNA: TGTGCCAGCAGCTTGCGACTAGCGGAGAACTACAATGAGCAGTTCTTC
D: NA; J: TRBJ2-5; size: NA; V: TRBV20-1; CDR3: CSARKAAQETQYF; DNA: TGCAGTGCTAGAAAAGCGGCCCAAGAGACCCAGTACTTC
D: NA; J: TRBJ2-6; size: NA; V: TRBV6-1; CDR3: CASRSGGSGANVLTF; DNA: TGTGCCAGCCGCTCTGGGGGATCTGGGGCCAACGTCCTGACTTTC
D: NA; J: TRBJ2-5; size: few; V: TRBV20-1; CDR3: CSARSGGFRTQYF; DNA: TGCAGTGCTAGGTCAGGCGGGTTCAGGACCCAGTACTTC
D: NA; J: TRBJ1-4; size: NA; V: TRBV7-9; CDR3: CASSLMGGEEKLFF; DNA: TGTGCCAGCAGCTTAATGGGGGGTGAAGAAAAACTGTTTTTT
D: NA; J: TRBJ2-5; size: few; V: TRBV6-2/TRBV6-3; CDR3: CASSYVSVETQYF; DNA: TGTGCCAGCAGTTACGTTAGCGTTGAGACCCAGTACTTC